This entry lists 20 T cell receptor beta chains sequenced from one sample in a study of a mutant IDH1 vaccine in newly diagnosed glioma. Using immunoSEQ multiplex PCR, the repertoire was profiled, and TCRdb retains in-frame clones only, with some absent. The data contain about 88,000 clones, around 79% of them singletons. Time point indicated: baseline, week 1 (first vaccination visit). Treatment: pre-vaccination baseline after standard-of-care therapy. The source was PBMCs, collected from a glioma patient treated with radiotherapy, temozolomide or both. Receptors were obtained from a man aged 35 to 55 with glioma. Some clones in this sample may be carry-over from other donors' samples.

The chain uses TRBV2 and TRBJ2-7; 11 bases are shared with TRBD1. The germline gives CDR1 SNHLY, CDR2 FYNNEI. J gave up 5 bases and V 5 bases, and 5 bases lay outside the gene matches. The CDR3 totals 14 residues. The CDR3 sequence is CASSRDRGNHEQYF. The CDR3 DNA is TGTGCCAGCAGTCGGGACAGGGGGAACCACGAGCAGTACTTC.

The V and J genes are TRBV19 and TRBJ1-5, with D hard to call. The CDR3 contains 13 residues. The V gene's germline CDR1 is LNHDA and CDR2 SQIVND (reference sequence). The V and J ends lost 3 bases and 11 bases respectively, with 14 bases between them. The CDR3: CASSMSLPGAQHF. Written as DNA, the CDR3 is TGTGCCAGTAGTATGAGTCTCCCCGGGGCCCAGCATTTT.

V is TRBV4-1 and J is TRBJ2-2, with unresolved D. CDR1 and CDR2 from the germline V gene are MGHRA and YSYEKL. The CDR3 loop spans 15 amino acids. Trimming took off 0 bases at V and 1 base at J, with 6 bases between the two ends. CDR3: CASSQDILNTGELFF. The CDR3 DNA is TGCGCCAGCAGCCAAGATATACTGAACACCGGGGAGCTGTTTTTT.

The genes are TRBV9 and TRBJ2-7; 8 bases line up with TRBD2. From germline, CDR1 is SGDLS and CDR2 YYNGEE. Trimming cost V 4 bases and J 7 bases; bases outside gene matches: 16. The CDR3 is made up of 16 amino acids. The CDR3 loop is CASSPQPAGGSGEQYF. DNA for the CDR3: TGTGCCAGCAGCCCCCAGCCGGCGGGGGGTTCGGGGGAGCAGTACTTC.

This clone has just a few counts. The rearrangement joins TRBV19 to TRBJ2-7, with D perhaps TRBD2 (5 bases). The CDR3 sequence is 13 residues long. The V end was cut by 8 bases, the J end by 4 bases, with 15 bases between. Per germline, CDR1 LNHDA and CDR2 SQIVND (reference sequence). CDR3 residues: CASRMRAEYEQYF. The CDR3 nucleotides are TGTGCCAGTCGCATGAGGGCCGAGTACGAGCAGTACTTC.

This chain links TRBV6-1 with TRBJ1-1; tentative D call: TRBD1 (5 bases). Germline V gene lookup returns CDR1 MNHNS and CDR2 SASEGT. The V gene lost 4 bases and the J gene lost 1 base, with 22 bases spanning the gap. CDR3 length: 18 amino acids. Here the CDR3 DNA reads TGTGCCAGCAGTGTGAGATGGGGGTCGGGGGGACCGAACACTGAAGCTTTCTTT. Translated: CASSVRWGSGGPNTEAFF.

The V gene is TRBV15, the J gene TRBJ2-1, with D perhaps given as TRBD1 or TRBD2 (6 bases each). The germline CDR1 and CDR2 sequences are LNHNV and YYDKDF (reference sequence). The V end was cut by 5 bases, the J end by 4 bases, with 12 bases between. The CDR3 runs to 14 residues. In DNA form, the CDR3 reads TGTGCCACCAGCGAGGGGGGAAGGTACAATGAGCAGTTCTTC. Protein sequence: CATSEGGRYNEQFF. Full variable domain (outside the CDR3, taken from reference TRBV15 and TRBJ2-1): DAMVIQNPRYQVTQFGKPVTLSCSQTLNHNVMYWYQQKSSQAPKLLFHYYDKDFNNEADTPDNFQSRRPNTSFCFLDIRSPGLGDTAMYLCATSEGGRYNEQFFGPGTRLTVL.

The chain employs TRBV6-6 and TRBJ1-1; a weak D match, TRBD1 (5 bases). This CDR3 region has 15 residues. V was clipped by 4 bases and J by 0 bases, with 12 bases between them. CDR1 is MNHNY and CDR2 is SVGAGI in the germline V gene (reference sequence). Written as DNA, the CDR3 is TGTGCCAGCAGTTCATCAGGGATTATGAACACTGAAGCTTTCTTT. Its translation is CASSSSGIMNTEAFF.

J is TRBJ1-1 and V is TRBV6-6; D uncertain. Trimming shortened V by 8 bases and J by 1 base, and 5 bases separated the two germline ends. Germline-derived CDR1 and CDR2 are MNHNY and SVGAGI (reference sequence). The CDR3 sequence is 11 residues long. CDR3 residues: CASGGNTEAFF. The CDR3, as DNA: TGTGCCAGCGGTGGGAACACTGAAGCTTTCTTT.

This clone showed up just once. The CDR3, as DNA: TGTGCCAGCAGCCAGACGGGAGGGGAGCTGTTTTTT. Protein product: CASSQTGGELFF. This chain joins TRBV2 and TRBJ2-2, with D perhaps matching TRBD2 (5 bases). Germline-derived CDR1 and CDR2 are SNHLY and FYNNEI. The CDR3 sequence is 12 residues long. V was trimmed by 6 bases and J by 8 bases, leaving 10 bases between them.

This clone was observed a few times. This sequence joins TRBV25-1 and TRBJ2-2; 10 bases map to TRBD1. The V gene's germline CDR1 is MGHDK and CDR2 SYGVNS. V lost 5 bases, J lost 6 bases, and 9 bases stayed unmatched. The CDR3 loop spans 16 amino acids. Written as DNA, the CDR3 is TGTGCCAGCAGTCCGGGACAGGGGCCTTGGTCCGGGGAGCTGTTTTTT. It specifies CASSPGQGPWSGELFF.

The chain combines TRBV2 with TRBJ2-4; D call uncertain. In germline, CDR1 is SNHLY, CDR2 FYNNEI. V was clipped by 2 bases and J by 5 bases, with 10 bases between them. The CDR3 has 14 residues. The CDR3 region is CASSENSYENIQYF. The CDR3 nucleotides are TGTGCCAGCAGTGAAAACAGCTACGAAAACATTCAGTACTTC.

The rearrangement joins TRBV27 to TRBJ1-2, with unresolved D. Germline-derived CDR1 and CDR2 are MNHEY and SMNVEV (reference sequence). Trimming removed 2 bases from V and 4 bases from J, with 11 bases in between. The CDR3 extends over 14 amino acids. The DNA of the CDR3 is TGTGCCAGCAGTTTACGGGAGGATATCTATGGCTACACCTTC. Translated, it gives CASSLREDIYGYTF.

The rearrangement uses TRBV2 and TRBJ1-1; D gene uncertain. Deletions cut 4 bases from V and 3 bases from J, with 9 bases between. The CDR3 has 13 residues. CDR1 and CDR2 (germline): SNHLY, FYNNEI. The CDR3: CASSVRRDTEAFF. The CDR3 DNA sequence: TGTGCCAGCAGTGTTAGGAGGGACACTGAAGCTTTCTTT.

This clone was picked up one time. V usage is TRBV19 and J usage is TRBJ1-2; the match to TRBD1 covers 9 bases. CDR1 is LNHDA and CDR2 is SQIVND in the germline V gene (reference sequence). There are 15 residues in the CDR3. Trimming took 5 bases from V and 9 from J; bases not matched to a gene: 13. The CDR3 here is CASSPDQDRGRSYTF. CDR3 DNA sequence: TGTGCCAGTAGTCCAGATCAGGACAGGGGACGAAGCTACACCTTC.

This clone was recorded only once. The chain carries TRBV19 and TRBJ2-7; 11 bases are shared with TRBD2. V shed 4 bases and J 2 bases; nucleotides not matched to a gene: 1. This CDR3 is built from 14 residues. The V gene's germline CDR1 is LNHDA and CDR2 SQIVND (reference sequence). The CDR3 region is CASSRLAGPYEQYF. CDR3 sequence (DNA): TGTGCCAGTAGTAGACTAGCGGGGCCCTACGAGCAGTACTTC.

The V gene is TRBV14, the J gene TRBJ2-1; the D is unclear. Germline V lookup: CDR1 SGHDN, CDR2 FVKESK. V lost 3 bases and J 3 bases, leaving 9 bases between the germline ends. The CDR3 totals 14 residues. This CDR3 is CASSQIGYYNEQFF. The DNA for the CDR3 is TGTGCCAGCAGCCAGATAGGGTACTACAATGAGCAGTTCTTC. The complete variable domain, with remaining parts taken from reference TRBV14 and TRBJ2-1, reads EAGVTQFPSHSVIEKGQTVTLRCDPISGHDNLYWYRRVMGKEIKFLLHFVKESKQDESGMPNNRFLAERTGGTYSTLKVQPAELEDSGVYFCASSQIGYYNEQFFGPGTRLTVL.

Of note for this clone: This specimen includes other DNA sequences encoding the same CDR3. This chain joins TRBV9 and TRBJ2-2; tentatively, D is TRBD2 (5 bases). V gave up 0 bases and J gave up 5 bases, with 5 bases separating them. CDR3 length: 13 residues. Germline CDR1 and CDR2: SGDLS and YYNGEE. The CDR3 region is CASSVGGTGELFF. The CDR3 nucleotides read TGTGCCAGCAGCGTAGGAGGGACCGGGGAGCTGTTTTTT.

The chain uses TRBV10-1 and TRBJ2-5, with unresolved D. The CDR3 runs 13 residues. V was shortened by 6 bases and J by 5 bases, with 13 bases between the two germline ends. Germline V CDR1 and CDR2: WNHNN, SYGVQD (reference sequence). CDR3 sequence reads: CASSDTLEETQYF. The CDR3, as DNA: TGCGCCAGCAGCGATACTCTGGAGGAGACCCAGTACTTC.

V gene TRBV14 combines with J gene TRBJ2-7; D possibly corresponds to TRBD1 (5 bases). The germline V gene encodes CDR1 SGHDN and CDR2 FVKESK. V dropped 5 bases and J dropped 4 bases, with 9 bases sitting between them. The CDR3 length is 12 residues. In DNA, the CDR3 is TGTGCCAGCAGCTCTCAGGGTTACGAGCAGTACTTC. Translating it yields CASSSQGYEQYF. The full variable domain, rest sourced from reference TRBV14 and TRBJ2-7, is EAGVTQFPSHSVIEKGQTVTLRCDPISGHDNLYWYRRVMGKEIKFLLHFVKESKQDESGMPNNRFLAERTGGTYSTLKVQPAELEDSGVYFCASSSQGYEQYFGPGTRLTVT.